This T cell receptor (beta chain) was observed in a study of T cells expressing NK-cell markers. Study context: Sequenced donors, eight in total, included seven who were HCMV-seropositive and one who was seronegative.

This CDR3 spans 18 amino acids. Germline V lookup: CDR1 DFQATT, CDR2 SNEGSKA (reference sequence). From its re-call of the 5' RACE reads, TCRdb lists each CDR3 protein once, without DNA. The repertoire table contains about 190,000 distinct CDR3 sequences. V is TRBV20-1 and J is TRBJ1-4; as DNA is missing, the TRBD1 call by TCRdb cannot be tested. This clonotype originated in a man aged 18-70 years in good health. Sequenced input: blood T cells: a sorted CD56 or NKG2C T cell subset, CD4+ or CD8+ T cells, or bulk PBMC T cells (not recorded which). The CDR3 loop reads CSARDPGQETTTNEKLFF.